The following is a T cell receptor (beta chain) sequence with its context. The clone's antigen remains unknown. At one boundary the junction diverges from the germline segment, which might be a read error. The run used an Illumina HiSeq 2500. Quantitative 5'-RACE with molecular barcodes was the method used to prepare the TCR beta libraries. The study's processing was this. To identify disease-linked TCR variants, a new computational method was used, one built on a probabilistic model of VDJ rearrangement. TCRdb handled the public reads itself, with Q25 trimming in fastp and clone calling in MiXCR, and kept productive beta chains. When rows share a CDR3 protein, they turn into one entry using the most common DNA and genes. These V and J calls rely on TCRdb rather than the paper's analysis. Recorded for this sample are 400,000 to 450,000 distinct CDR3 sequences; approximately 17% of them occurred a single time. The ten largest clones capture just over 1% of the sample.

This record comes from a study of CD8 T cells in ankylosing spondylitis (dated by TCRdb to between 2016 and 2019). Concerning the study at large: T cell receptor beta repertoires were profiled in healthy donors and ankylosing spondylitis patients so that disease-linked TCR variants could be found. The whole study cohort included over a hundred healthy donors and about two dozen ankylosing spondylitis patients. Peripheral blood samples were taken, and synovial fluid was additionally collected from ankylosing spondylitis patients. The research as a whole found: A CD8+ phenotype was shown by the disease-linked clones, which were found at relatively low frequencies in peripheral blood. A TCR beta motif of about eight highly homologous amino acid variants appeared characteristic of blood from ankylosing spondylitis patients. Some motif variants were previously reported in synovial fluid and blood of reactive arthritis patients, suggesting common disease-initiation mechanisms. The disease-linked clones were reported as significantly enriched in matched synovial fluid samples from ankylosing spondylitis patients.

The CDR3 goes from the cysteine to the phenylalanine over 12 residues. Only the CDR3 part of the read is kept: 36 bases, read in frame from the first base. The germline V gene supplies CDR1 SGHTA and CDR2 FQGTGA. The V and J segments used are TRBV7-3 and TRBJ1-1, with the D gene not clear enough to name. Material: blood, either unsorted or a sorted T cell fraction (not recorded which). This TCR was sampled from a male donor with ankylosing spondylitis. The base sequence is TGTGCCAGCAGCGACCGTGTATCGGGCTGGATTTTT. This is translated as CASSDRVSGWIF.